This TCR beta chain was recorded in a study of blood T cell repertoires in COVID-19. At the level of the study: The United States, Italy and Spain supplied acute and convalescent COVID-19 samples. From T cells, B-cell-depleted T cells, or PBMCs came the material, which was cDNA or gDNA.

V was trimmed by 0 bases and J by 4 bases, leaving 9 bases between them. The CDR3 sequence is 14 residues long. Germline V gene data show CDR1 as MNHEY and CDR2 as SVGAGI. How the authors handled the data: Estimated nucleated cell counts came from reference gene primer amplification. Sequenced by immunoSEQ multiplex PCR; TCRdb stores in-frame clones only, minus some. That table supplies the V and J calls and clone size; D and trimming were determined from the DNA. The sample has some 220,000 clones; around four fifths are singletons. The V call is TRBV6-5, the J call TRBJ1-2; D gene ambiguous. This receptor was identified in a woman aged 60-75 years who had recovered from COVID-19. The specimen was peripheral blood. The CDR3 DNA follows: TGTGCCAGCAGTTACTCTATACGGGGCTATGGCTACACCTTC. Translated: CASSYSIRGYGYTF.